Listed below are T cell receptor beta chains from one sample, sequenced in a study of PD-1 blockade in classical Hodgkin lymphoma. Measured with immunoSEQ multiplex PCR; TCRdb has only the in-frame clones, and not every one. The profile shows tens of thousands of clones, around 90% of them singletons. The starting material was peripheral blood mononuclear cells (PBMCs), obtained at baseline. The receptors originated from a human donor with classical Hodgkin lymphoma. CDR3s include the opening cysteine and the closing phenylalanine or tryptophan. The D gene is left open where the match is weak. Size is stated for part of the rows, as once, few or many counts, or as a class when the clone is expanded.

J gene	D gene	clone size	V gene	CDR3 protein	CDR3 DNA
TRBJ2-7	-	-	TRBV6-5	CASSRTDSYEQYF	TGTGCCAGCAGCCGGACCGATTCCTACGAGCAGTACTTC
TRBJ2-1	TRBD2	-	TRBV27	CASSWSGSTYNEQFF	TGTGCCAGCAGTTGGAGCGGGAGCACCTACAATGAGCAGTTCTTC
TRBJ2-7	-	-	TRBV30	CAWRYQHEQYF	TGTGCCTGGAGATATCAACACGAGCAGTACTTC
TRBJ2-7	-	-	TRBV9	CASSVGSGPGYEQYF	TGTGCCAGCAGCGTAGGTTCGGGGCCGGGATACGAGCAGTACTTC
TRBJ2-7	-	-	TRBV6-5	CASSYSGSSYEQYF	TGTGCCAGCAGTTACTCAGGGAGCTCCTACGAGCAGTACTTC
TRBJ2-2	TRBD2	-	TRBV30	CAWSVLREGHRELFF	TGTGCCTGGAGTGTTTTGCGGGAGGGCCACAGGGAGCTGTTTTTT
TRBJ2-1	TRBD2	-	TRBV9	CASSPFSGRPPEFF	TGTGCCAGCAGCCCATTTAGCGGGAGGCCCCCGGAGTTCTTC
TRBJ1-1	-	few	TRBV27	CASSWGADTEAFF	TGTGCCAGCAGTTGGGGGGCCGACACTGAAGCTTTCTTT
TRBJ2-1	TRBD1	-	TRBV14	CASSYDRGVYNEQFF	TGTGCCAGCAGTTACGACAGGGGAGTCTACAATGAGCAGTTCTTC
TRBJ1-2	-	-	TRBV7-2	CASSLGGRGYTF	TGTGCCAGCAGCTTAGGGGGGAGAGGCTACACCTTC
TRBJ2-7	-	-	TRBV27	CASTPLAGRQSYEQYF	TGTGCCAGCACCCCCCTCGCTGGACGCCAATCCTACGAGCAGTACTTC
TRBJ1-2	TRBD1	once	TRBV13	CASSLGTGTTQNYGYTF	TGTGCCAGCAGCCTAGGGACAGGCACCACCCAAAACTATGGCTACACCTTC
TRBJ2-7	TRBD1	-	TRBV28	CASSLRGTGHSEQYF	TGTGCCAGCAGTTTAAGGGGGACAGGGCACTCCGAGCAGTACTTC
TRBJ2-7	-	-	TRBV11-1	CASSFPGGYEQYF	TGTGCCAGCAGCTTTCCTGGGGGTTACGAGCAGTACTTC
TRBJ2-3	TRBD2	-	TRBV5-4	CASSLAGASGMSTDTQYF	TGTGCCAGCAGCTTGGCCGGGGCTAGCGGGATGAGCACAGATACGCAGTATTTT
TRBJ2-6	TRBD1	-	TRBV14	CASSPTGVGANVLTF	TGTGCCAGCAGCCCTACAGGGGTCGGGGCCAACGTCCTGACTTTC
TRBJ2-5	-	-	TRBV27	CASSSPTRETQYF	TGTGCCAGCAGTTCCCCAACCCGAGAGACCCAGTACTTC
TRBJ2-2	-	-	TRBV30	CAWSVHPVDTGELFF	TGTGCCTGGAGTGTACATCCGGTGGACACCGGGGAGCTGTTTTTT
TRBJ1-2	TRBD1	-	TRBV29-1	CSVVEDRGRSTAGYTF	TGCAGCGTTGTGGAAGACAGGGGGAGATCGACCGCTGGCTACACCTTC
TRBJ2-7	TRBD2	few	TRBV6-1	CASSWTSGSYEQYF	TGTGCCAGCAGCTGGACTAGCGGCTCCTACGAGCAGTACTTC
TRBJ1-5	-	-	TRBV19	CASRGGSSNQPQHF	TGTGCCAGTAGGGGAGGGAGTAGCAATCAGCCCCAGCATTTT
TRBJ2-3	TRBD1	-	TRBV7-9	CASSSGQGTDTQYF	TGTGCCAGCAGCTCGGGACAGGGCACAGATACGCAGTATTTT
TRBJ1-1	-	-	TRBV4-3	CASSQETAPWAEAFF	TGCGCCAGCAGCCAAGAGACAGCTCCGTGGGCTGAAGCTTTCTTT
TRBJ2-7	TRBD2	-	TRBV5-5	CASSINPGTSQSYEQYF	TGTGCCAGCAGCATCAACCCCGGGACTAGCCAATCCTACGAGCAGTACTTC
TRBJ2-5	TRBD2	-	TRBV6-1	CASSGGLAQETQYF	TGTGCCAGCAGTGGGGGACTAGCGCAAGAGACCCAGTACTTC
TRBJ2-3	TRBD2	-	TRBV28	CASRVLAGAKDTQYF	TGTGCCAGCAGGGTGCTAGCGGGAGCAAAAGATACGCAGTATTTT
TRBJ1-6	-	-	TRBV4-2	CASSPSGVDLYSPLHF	TGTGCCAGCAGCCCGTCAGGGGTAGATCTTTATTCACCCCTCCACTTT
TRBJ2-6	TRBD1	few	TRBV29-1	CSVEVGTGSAGANVLTF	TGCAGCGTTGAAGTGGGGACAGGGAGTGCTGGGGCCAACGTCCTGACTTTC
TRBJ2-2	-	-	TRBV7-9	CASSLGFTNTGELFF	TGTGCCAGCAGCTTAGGATTTACAAACACCGGGGAGCTGTTTTTT
TRBJ1-2	-	-	TRBV6-5	CASSPGFGYTF	TGTGCCAGCAGTCCAGGTTTCGGCTACACCTTC
TRBJ2-1	TRBD2	once	TRBV4-2	CASSQDASGHYNEQFF	TGTGCCAGCAGCCAAGACGCTAGCGGCCACTACAATGAGCAGTTCTTC
TRBJ1-3	-	once	TRBV7-8	CASSVQVFSGNTIYF	TGTGCCAGCAGCGTTCAGGTTTTCTCTGGAAACACCATATATTTT
TRBJ2-1	TRBD2	-	TRBV11-2	CASSPTSGRGNEQFF	TGTGCCAGCAGCCCGACTAGCGGGAGGGGTAATGAGCAGTTCTTC